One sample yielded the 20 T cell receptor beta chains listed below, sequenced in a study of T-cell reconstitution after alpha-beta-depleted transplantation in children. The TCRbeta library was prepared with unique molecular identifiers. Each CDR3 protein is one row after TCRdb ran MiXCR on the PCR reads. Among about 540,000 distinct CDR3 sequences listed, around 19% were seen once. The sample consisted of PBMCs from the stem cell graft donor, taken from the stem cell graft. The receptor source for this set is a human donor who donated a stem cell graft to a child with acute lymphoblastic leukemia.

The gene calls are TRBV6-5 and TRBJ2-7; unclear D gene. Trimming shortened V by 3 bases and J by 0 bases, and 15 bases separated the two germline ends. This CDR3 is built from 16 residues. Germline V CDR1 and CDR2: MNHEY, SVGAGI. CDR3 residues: CASSYDLTLSSYEQYF. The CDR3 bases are TGTGCCAGCAGTTATGACTTGACCTTAAGCTCCTACGAGCAGTACTTC.

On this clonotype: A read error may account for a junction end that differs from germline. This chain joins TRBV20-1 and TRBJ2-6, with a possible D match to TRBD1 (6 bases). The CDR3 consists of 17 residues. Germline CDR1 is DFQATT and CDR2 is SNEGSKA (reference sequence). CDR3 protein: CGAQRGGRRSGANVLTF. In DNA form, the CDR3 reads TGCGGTGCCCAGAGAGGGGGAAGGCGGTCTGGGGCCAACGTCCTGACTTTC.

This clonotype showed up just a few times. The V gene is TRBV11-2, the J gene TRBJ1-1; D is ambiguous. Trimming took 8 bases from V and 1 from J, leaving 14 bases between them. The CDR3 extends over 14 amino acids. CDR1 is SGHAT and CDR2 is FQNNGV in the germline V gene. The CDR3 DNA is TGTGCCAGCCTCGATTCGCTTGGGAACACTGAAGCTTTCTTT. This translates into CASLDSLGNTEAFF.

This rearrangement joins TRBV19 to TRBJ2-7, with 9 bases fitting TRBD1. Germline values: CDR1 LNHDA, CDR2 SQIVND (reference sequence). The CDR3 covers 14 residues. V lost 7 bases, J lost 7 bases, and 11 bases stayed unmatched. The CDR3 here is CASTVGTGTWEQYF. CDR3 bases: TGTGCCAGTACTGTCGGGACAGGGACCTGGGAGCAGTACTTC.

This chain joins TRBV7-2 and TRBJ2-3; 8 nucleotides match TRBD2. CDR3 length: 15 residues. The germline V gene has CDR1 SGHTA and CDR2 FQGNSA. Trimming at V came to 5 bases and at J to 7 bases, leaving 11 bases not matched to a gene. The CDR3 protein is CASSQSGRGEYTQYF. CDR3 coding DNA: TGTGCCAGCAGCCAGAGCGGGAGAGGGGAATATACGCAGTATTTT.

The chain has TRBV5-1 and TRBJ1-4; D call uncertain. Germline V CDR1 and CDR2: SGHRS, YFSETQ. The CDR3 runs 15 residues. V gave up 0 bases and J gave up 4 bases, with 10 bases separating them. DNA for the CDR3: TGCGCCAGCAGCTTGGTCCACGGATTTAATGAAAAACTGTTTTTT. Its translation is CASSLVHGFNEKLFF.

CDR3 protein: CASSLGWQSRDTEAFF. The CDR3 nucleotides read TGTGCCAGCAGCTTAGGTTGGCAGTCTAGGGACACTGAAGCTTTCTTT. The J gene is TRBJ1-1, the V gene TRBV11-2; D unclear. This CDR3 has 16 amino acids. V shed 1 base and J shed 3 bases, with 15 bases lying between them. CDR1 and CDR2 (germline): SGHAT, FQNNGV.

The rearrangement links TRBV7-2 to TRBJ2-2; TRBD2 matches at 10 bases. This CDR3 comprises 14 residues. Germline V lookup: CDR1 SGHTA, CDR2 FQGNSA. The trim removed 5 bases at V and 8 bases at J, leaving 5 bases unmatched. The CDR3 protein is CASSRTSGGGELFF. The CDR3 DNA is TGTGCCAGCAGCCGGACTAGCGGCGGAGGGGAGCTGTTTTTT.

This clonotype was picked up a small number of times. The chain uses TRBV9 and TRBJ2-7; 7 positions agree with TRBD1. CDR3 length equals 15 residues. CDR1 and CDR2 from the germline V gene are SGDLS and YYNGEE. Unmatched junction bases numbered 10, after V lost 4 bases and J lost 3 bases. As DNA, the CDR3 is TGTGCCAGCAGCCCAACTGGGACAGTTGTCTACGAGCAGTACTTC. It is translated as CASSPTGTVVYEQYF.

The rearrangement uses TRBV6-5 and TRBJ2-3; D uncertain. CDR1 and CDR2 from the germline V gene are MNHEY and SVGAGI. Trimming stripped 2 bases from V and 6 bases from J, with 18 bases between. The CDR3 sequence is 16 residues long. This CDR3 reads CASSYALLTRPDTQYF. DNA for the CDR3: TGTGCCAGCAGTTACGCCTTGCTAACGCGACCCGATACGCAGTATTTT.

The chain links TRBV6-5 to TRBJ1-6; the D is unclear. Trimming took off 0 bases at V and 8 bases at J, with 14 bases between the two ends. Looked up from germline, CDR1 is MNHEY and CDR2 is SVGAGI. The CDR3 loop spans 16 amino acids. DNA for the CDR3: TGTGCCAGCAGTTACTCGACCGGGAGAAGGGATTCACCCCTCCACTTT. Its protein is CASSYSTGRRDSPLHF.

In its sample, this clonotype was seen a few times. In DNA form, the CDR3 reads TGCAGTGCCTTCCCGCAGTCGAGGTCAAATTATGAGCAGTTCTTC. Its protein product is CSAFPQSRSNYEQFF. The rearrangement uses TRBV20-1 and TRBJ2-1; no definite D call. This CDR3 has 15 amino acids. Trimming stripped 6 bases from V and 8 bases from J, with 23 bases between. Germline V lookup: CDR1 DFQATT, CDR2 SNEGSKA (reference sequence).

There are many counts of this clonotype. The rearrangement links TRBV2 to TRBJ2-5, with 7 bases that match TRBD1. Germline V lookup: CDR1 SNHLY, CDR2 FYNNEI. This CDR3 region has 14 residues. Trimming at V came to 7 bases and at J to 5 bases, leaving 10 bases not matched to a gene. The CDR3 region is CASITDRARETQYF. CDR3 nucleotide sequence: TGTGCCAGCATCACCGACAGGGCGCGGGAGACCCAGTACTTC.

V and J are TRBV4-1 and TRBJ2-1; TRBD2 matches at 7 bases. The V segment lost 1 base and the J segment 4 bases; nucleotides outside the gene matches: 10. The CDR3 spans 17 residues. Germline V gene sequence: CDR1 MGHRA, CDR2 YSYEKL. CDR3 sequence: CASSQVGKAGAYNEQFF. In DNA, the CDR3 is TGCGCCAGCAGCCAAGTCGGTAAGGCGGGAGCATACAATGAGCAGTTCTTC.

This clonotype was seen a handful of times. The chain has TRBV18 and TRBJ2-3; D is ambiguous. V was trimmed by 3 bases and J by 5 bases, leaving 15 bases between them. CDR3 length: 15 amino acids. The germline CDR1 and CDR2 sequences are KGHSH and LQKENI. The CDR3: CASSPPVALRDTQYF. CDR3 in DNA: TGTGCCAGCTCACCCCCCGTGGCATTAAGAGATACGCAGTATTTT.

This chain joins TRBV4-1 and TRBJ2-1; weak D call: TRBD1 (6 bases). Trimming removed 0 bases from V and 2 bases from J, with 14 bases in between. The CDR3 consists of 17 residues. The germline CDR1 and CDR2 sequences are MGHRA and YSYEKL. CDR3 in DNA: TGCGCCAGCAGCCAAGAAGGGGGAATTCAACCCTACAATGAGCAGTTCTTC. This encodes CASSQEGGIQPYNEQFF.

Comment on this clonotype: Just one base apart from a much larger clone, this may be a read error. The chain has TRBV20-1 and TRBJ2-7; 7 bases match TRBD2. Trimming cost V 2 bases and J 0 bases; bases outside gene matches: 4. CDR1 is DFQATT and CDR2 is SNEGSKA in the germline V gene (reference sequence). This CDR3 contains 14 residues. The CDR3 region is CSARRLADSYEQYF. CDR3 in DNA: TGCAGTGCTAGACGGCTAGCGGACTCCTACGAGCAGTACTTC.

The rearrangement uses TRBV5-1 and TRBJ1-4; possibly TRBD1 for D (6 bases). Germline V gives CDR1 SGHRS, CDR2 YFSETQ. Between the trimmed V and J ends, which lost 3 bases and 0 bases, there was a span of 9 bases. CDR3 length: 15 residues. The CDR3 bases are TGCGCCAGCAGCTCGCAGGGGACAACTAATGAAAAACTGTTTTTT. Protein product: CASSSQGTTNEKLFF.

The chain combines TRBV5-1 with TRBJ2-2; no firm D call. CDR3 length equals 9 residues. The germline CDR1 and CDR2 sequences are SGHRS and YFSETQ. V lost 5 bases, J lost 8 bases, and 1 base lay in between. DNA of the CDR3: TGCGCCAGCAGGGGGGAGCTGTTTTTT. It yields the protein CASRGELFF.

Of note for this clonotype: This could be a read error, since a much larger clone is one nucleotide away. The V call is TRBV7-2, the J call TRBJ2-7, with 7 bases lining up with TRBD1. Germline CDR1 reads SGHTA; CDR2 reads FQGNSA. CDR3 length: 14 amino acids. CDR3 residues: CASSSRDSSYDQYF. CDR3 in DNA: TGTGCCAGCAGCTCTCGGGACAGCTCCTACGACCAGTACTTC.